Listed below are T cell receptor beta chains from one sample, sequenced in a study of blood T cells in healthy people across ages. Each CDR3 protein gets one entry after TCRdb re-called the 5' RACE reads with MiXCR. The sample lists about 1.8 million distinct CDR3 sequences; roughly 50% were seen once. Sequencing used blood. The receptors derive from a woman in her thirties or forties in good health. Both conserved end residues are part of each CDR3. Fields, in order: D gene, clone size, J gene, V gene, CDR3 protein, CDR3 DNA. D genes are given only for firm matches. Rows may omit the clone size; those that give it use once, few, many or a size class.

d_gene: TRBD1
abundance: few
j_gene: TRBJ2-1
v_gene: TRBV2
CDR3aa: CATDSDRGQNEQFF
CDR3nt: TGTGCCACCGACTCCGACAGGGGGCAAAATGAGCAGTTCTTC

d_gene: TRBD1
abundance: NA
j_gene: TRBJ1-4
v_gene: TRBV9
CDR3aa: CAGSVADRGQVEKLFF
CDR3nt: TGTGCCGGCAGCGTAGCGGACAGGGGGCAAGTCGAAAAACTGTTTTTT

d_gene: TRBD1
abundance: few
j_gene: TRBJ2-3
v_gene: TRBV5-1
CDR3aa: CASRPGGTGRTDTQYF
CDR3nt: TGCGCCAGCAGACCAGGGGGGACAGGGAGGACAGATACGCAGTATTTT

d_gene: TRBD1
abundance: few
j_gene: TRBJ2-1
v_gene: TRBV15
CDR3aa: CATSRQTGTPYNEQFF
CDR3nt: TGTGCCACCAGCAGGCAGACAGGGACCCCCTACAATGAGCAGTTCTTC

d_gene: NA
abundance: NA
j_gene: TRBJ2-5
v_gene: TRBV6-1
CDR3aa: CASRETAQETQYF
CDR3nt: TGTGCCAGCAGGGAGACAGCCCAAGAGACCCAGTACTTC

d_gene: NA
abundance: NA
j_gene: TRBJ2-3
v_gene: TRBV19
CDR3aa: CASRDLRGAGSTDTQYF
CDR3nt: TGTGCCAGTAGAGACCTCCGGGGCGCGGGGAGCACAGATACGCAGTATTTT

d_gene: NA
abundance: NA
j_gene: TRBJ1-2
v_gene: TRBV13
CDR3aa: CASSLARQSRYGYTF
CDR3nt: TGTGCCAGCAGCTTAGCCCGACAATCTCGGTATGGCTACACCTTC

d_gene: NA
abundance: NA
j_gene: TRBJ2-7
v_gene: TRBV2
CDR3aa: CASRDPGLYEQYF
CDR3nt: TGTGCCAGCAGGGACCCGGGATTATACGAGCAGTACTTC

d_gene: TRBD1
abundance: NA
j_gene: TRBJ2-6
v_gene: TRBV27
CDR3aa: CASSDGQASGANVLTF
CDR3nt: TGTGCCAGCAGCGATGGACAGGCTTCTGGGGCCAACGTCCTGACTTTC

d_gene: NA
abundance: NA
j_gene: TRBJ2-7
v_gene: TRBV10-3
CDR3aa: CAIREGNNAYNEQYF
CDR3nt: TGTGCCATCAGAGAGGGTAATAATGCCTACAATGAGCAGTACTTC

d_gene: NA
abundance: NA
j_gene: TRBJ2-5
v_gene: TRBV2
CDR3aa: CASSSVPEETQYF
CDR3nt: TGTGCCAGCAGCTCCGTCCCAGAGGAGACCCAGTACTTC

d_gene: TRBD1
abundance: NA
j_gene: TRBJ2-7
v_gene: TRBV28
CDR3aa: CASSENWDRGFYEQYF
CDR3nt: TGTGCCAGCAGTGAGAACTGGGACAGGGGTTTCTACGAGCAGTACTTC

d_gene: TRBD1
abundance: NA
j_gene: TRBJ1-5
v_gene: TRBV7-2
CDR3aa: CASRFDRGARQPQHF
CDR3nt: TGTGCCAGCAGATTTGACAGGGGAGCGCGACAGCCCCAGCATTTT

d_gene: TRBD1
abundance: NA
j_gene: TRBJ2-7
v_gene: TRBV5-1
CDR3aa: CASSFPGQGALEQYF
CDR3nt: TGCGCCAGCAGCTTCCCGGGACAGGGGGCTCTCGAGCAGTACTTC

d_gene: NA
abundance: few
j_gene: TRBJ2-5
v_gene: TRBV4-2
CDR3aa: CASSQDGQETQYF
CDR3nt: TGTGCCAGCAGCCAAGATGGCCAAGAGACCCAGTACTTC

d_gene: TRBD2
abundance: NA
j_gene: TRBJ2-1
v_gene: TRBV12-3/TRBV12-4
CDR3aa: CASGSGGRNEQFF
CDR3nt: TGTGCCAGCGGGAGCGGGGGCCGCAATGAGCAGTTCTTC

d_gene: NA
abundance: NA
j_gene: TRBJ2-5
v_gene: TRBV20-1
CDR3aa: CSARTRELQETQYF
CDR3nt: TGCAGTGCTAGAACGCGCGAGCTACAAGAGACCCAGTACTTC

d_gene: NA
abundance: NA
j_gene: TRBJ1-1
v_gene: TRBV29-1
CDR3aa: CSVGQGRNTEAFF
CDR3nt: TGCAGCGTTGGCCAGGGACGAAACACTGAAGCTTTCTTT

d_gene: NA
abundance: NA
j_gene: TRBJ2-4
v_gene: TRBV7-9
CDR3aa: CASSFPRADARGAKNIQYF
CDR3nt: TGTGCCAGCAGCTTTCCTCGGGCCGACGCCAGGGGAGCCAAAAACATTCAGTACTTC

d_gene: NA
abundance: NA
j_gene: TRBJ2-1
v_gene: TRBV20-1
CDR3aa: CSASPPRQNNEQFF
CDR3nt: TGCAGTGCTAGCCCCCCGAGACAGAACAATGAGCAGTTCTTC

d_gene: TRBD1
abundance: NA
j_gene: TRBJ1-2
v_gene: TRBV6-1
CDR3aa: CAVHEKGTGGAGYGYTF
CDR3nt: TGTGCCGTGCATGAGAAGGGGACAGGGGGCGCAGGCTATGGCTACACCTTC

d_gene: TRBD2
abundance: NA
j_gene: TRBJ2-3
v_gene: TRBV7-2
CDR3aa: CASRDSGGLVRTDTQYF
CDR3nt: TGTGCCAGCCGGGATAGCGGGGGACTGGTACGCACAGATACGCAGTATTTT

d_gene: NA
abundance: many
j_gene: TRBJ2-3
v_gene: TRBV5-1
CDR3aa: CASSYSTDTQYF
CDR3nt: TGTGCCAGCAGCTATAGCACAGATACGCAGTATTTT

d_gene: NA
abundance: NA
j_gene: TRBJ1-4
v_gene: TRBV20-1
CDR3aa: CSASQGPATNEKLFF
CDR3nt: TGCAGTGCTAGCCAGGGTCCCGCAACTAATGAAAAACTGTTTTTT

d_gene: TRBD1
abundance: NA
j_gene: TRBJ1-6
v_gene: TRBV7-9
CDR3aa: CASSKPGQTINPPLHF
CDR3nt: TGTGCCAGCAGCAAGCCGGGACAGACGATTAATCCACCCCTCCACTTT

d_gene: NA
abundance: NA
j_gene: TRBJ2-5
v_gene: TRBV2
CDR3aa: CANRDNQETQYF
CDR3nt: TGTGCCAACCGGGACAACCAAGAGACCCAGTACTTC

d_gene: NA
abundance: few
j_gene: TRBJ1-2
v_gene: TRBV7-9
CDR3aa: CASSSGASNYGYTF
CDR3nt: TGTGCCAGCAGCTCTGGGGCCTCTAACTATGGCTACACCTTC

d_gene: TRBD2
abundance: many
j_gene: TRBJ2-5
v_gene: TRBV4-3
CDR3aa: CASSQGGGGQETQYF
CDR3nt: TGCGCCAGCAGCCAAGGTGGCGGGGGCCAAGAGACCCAGTACTTC

d_gene: TRBD1
abundance: few
j_gene: TRBJ2-3
v_gene: TRBV5-5
CDR3aa: CASSSGQGLTDTQYF
CDR3nt: TGTGCCAGCAGCTCGGGACAGGGACTCACAGATACGCAGTATTTT

d_gene: NA
abundance: once
j_gene: TRBJ2-1
v_gene: TRBV7-8
CDR3aa: CTSSPAGGLNEQFF
CDR3nt: TGTACCAGCAGCCCCGCCGGGGGGCTCAATGAGCAGTTCTTC

d_gene: NA
abundance: NA
j_gene: TRBJ2-5
v_gene: TRBV7-9
CDR3aa: CASSSQAVETQYF
CDR3nt: TGTGCCAGCAGCTCACAGGCGGTGGAGACCCAGTACTTC

d_gene: TRBD1
abundance: few
j_gene: TRBJ1-2
v_gene: TRBV7-9
CDR3aa: CASSHGQGARFIYGYTF
CDR3nt: TGTGCCAGCAGCCATGGACAGGGGGCGCGATTCATCTATGGCTACACCTTC

d_gene: TRBD1
abundance: NA
j_gene: TRBJ1-3
v_gene: TRBV29-1
CDR3aa: CSASRDRVSGNTIYF
CDR3nt: TGCAGCGCATCCCGGGACAGGGTTTCTGGAAACACCATATATTTT

d_gene: NA
abundance: NA
j_gene: TRBJ1-6
v_gene: TRBV11-1
CDR3aa: CASSPKRNSPLHF
CDR3nt: TGTGCCAGCAGCCCCAAAAGGAATTCACCCCTCCACTTT

d_gene: NA
abundance: NA
j_gene: TRBJ2-7
v_gene: TRBV6-2/TRBV6-3
CDR3aa: CASSDRGEAYEQYF
CDR3nt: TGTGCCAGCAGTGACCGAGGGGAGGCCTACGAGCAGTACTTC

d_gene: NA
abundance: NA
j_gene: TRBJ1-5
v_gene: TRBV28
CDR3aa: CASSLSLSSNQPQHF
CDR3nt: TGTGCCAGCAGTTTATCTTTATCTAGCAATCAGCCCCAGCATTTT

d_gene: TRBD1
abundance: NA
j_gene: TRBJ2-1
v_gene: TRBV10-3
CDR3aa: CAISELQGFNEQFF
CDR3nt: TGTGCCATCAGTGAGTTACAGGGGTTCAATGAGCAGTTCTTC

d_gene: NA
abundance: NA
j_gene: TRBJ1-2
v_gene: TRBV6-1
CDR3aa: CASSPSGRGGYGYTF
CDR3nt: TGTGCCAGCAGTCCGAGTGGCAGGGGAGGCTATGGCTACACCTTC

d_gene: TRBD1
abundance: NA
j_gene: TRBJ2-1
v_gene: TRBV25-1
CDR3aa: CASSERQGVSSYNEQFF
CDR3nt: TGTGCCAGCAGTGAAAGACAGGGGGTAAGCTCCTACAATGAGCAGTTCTTC

d_gene: TRBD2
abundance: NA
j_gene: TRBJ2-5
v_gene: TRBV20-1
CDR3aa: CSARIWEGETQYF
CDR3nt: TGCAGTGCTAGAATTTGGGAGGGAGAGACCCAGTACTTC

d_gene: NA
abundance: NA
j_gene: TRBJ1-6
v_gene: TRBV20-1
CDR3aa: CSARRDGGNSPLHF
CDR3nt: TGCAGTGCTCGCCGGGACGGGGGAAATTCACCCCTCCACTTT

d_gene: TRBD1
abundance: NA
j_gene: TRBJ1-6
v_gene: TRBV6-5
CDR3aa: CASSLQGIGSPLHF
CDR3nt: TGTGCCAGCAGTTTACAGGGGATAGGGTCACCCCTCCACTTT

d_gene: TRBD2
abundance: NA
j_gene: TRBJ2-3
v_gene: TRBV4-3
CDR3aa: CASSQEAAGVGGDTQYF
CDR3nt: TGCGCCAGCAGCCAAGAGGCAGCGGGGGTCGGGGGGGATACGCAGTATTTT

d_gene: TRBD1
abundance: NA
j_gene: TRBJ2-1
v_gene: TRBV14
CDR3aa: CASSHTTGGFRNEQFF
CDR3nt: TGTGCCAGCAGCCATACCACAGGGGGCTTTCGGAATGAGCAGTTCTTC

d_gene: NA
abundance: NA
j_gene: TRBJ1-5
v_gene: TRBV4-3
CDR3aa: CASSQDRQVKEPQHF
CDR3nt: TGCGCCAGCAGCCAAGATCGGCAGGTCAAGGAGCCCCAGCATTTT